This T cell receptor beta chain was found in a study of blood T cell repertoires in COVID-19. Study summary: Samples came from the United States, Italy and Spain, spanning acute and convalescent COVID-19. From T cells, B-cell-depleted T cells, or PBMCs came the material, which was cDNA or gDNA.

CDR1 and CDR2 (germline): MDHEN, SYDVKM. Trimming removed 6 bases from V and 3 bases from J, with 15 bases in between. This CDR3 is 15 amino acids long. In the original analysis: Estimates of nucleated cell counts were drawn from the amplification of reference gene primers. Profiled with immunoSEQ multiplex PCR; TCRdb holds only in-frame clones, not every one. D and trimming come from the DNA, and the V and J calls and clone size come from that table. The profile covers about 400,000 clones, with approximately 90% appearing a single time and 4% to 5.5% taken by the ten largest. The receptor comes from a woman between 25 and 40 years old with acute or convalescent COVID-19. This rearrangement joins TRBV28 to TRBJ1-5; D is unclear. The sequenced material came from peripheral blood. The CDR3, as DNA: TGTGCCAGCAGCTTAGACCCGAGGGTCAATCAGCCCCAGCATTTT. Protein sequence: CASSLDPRVNQPQHF.